The 8 T cell receptor beta chains in this list originate from one sample, sequenced in a study of T cells in Graves' hyperthyroidism and ophthalmopathy. The TCR beta CDR3 regions underwent amplification using RNA transcripts as the source. The TCR CDR3 first-round RT-PCR relied on the HTBI primer set. TCRdb recomputed calls from the multiplex PCR reads with MiXCR, one row per CDR3 protein. The sample lists some 440,000 distinct CDR3 sequences, approximately 14% occurring once. Sequenced: blood. Receptors were obtained from a woman under 30 with Graves' hyperthyroidism.

Here the CDR3 reads CATSESGTGEKNEQFF. DNA for the CDR3: TGTGCCACCAGTGAATCCGGGACAGGCGAGAAGAATGAGCAGTTCTTC. The chain employs TRBV24-1 and TRBJ2-1, with 8 bases that match TRBD1. CDR1 and CDR2 (germline): KGHDR, SFDVKD. Trimming at V came to 4 bases and at J to 7 bases, leaving 11 bases not matched to a gene. The CDR3 is 16 residues long.

The chain joins TRBV10-3 to TRBJ1-4; unclear D gene. The germline V and J ends were trimmed by 4 bases and 3 bases, with 6 bases remaining between them. CDR1 is ENHRY, CDR2 SYGVKD, per germline. CDR3 size: 13 residues. This chain's CDR3 is CAISGRPNEKLFF. The CDR3 nucleotides read TGTGCCATCAGTGGACGACCTAATGAAAAACTGTTTTTT.

This clonotype was seen many times. The V and J genes are TRBV20-1 and TRBJ1-2; no reliable D call. This CDR3 is 14 amino acids long. V was trimmed by 2 bases and J by 3 bases, leaving 13 bases between them. In germline, CDR1 is DFQATT, CDR2 SNEGSKA (reference sequence). The CDR3 region is CSARWPERDYGYTF. The CDR3 DNA is TGCAGTGCTAGATGGCCCGAACGGGACTATGGCTACACCTTC.

The chain combines TRBV12-3 or TRBV12-4 with TRBJ2-7; 7 bases line up with TRBD2. The junction had 6 bases not matched to a gene; V was cut back by 8 bases and J by 2 bases. This CDR3 is 13 amino acids long. The CDR3 coding sequence is TGTGCCAGCGGACTAGGGACGCCCTACGAGCAGTACTTC. Its protein product is CASGLGTPYEQYF.

The chain uses TRBV7-9 and TRBJ1-3; D gene ambiguous. The CDR3 extends over 16 amino acids. Germline values: CDR1 SEHNR, CDR2 FQNEAQ (reference sequence). The V end was cut by 4 bases, the J end by 2 bases, with 15 bases between. The CDR3 sequence: CASSSSSLEAGNTIYF. The CDR3 DNA sequence: TGTGCCAGCAGCTCCTCCAGTCTGGAAGCTGGAAACACCATATATTTT.

There are many counts of this clonotype. V gene TRBV7-2 combines with J gene TRBJ2-2; TRBD2 is a possible D gene (6 bases). V lost 5 bases and J lost 0, with 13 bases in between. Germline V gene lookup returns CDR1 SGHTA and CDR2 FQGNSA. The CDR3 sequence is 16 residues long. CDR3 residues: CASSPGKRANTGELFF. DNA for the CDR3: TGTGCCAGCAGCCCAGGGAAGCGGGCGAACACCGGGGAGCTGTTTTTT.

This clonotype was counted at least ten times. V and J are TRBV27 and TRBJ1-5; D call uncertain. This CDR3 is 14 amino acids long. V was trimmed by 2 bases and J by 9 bases, leaving 14 bases between them. The germline V gene encodes CDR1 MNHEY and CDR2 SMNVEV (reference sequence). The CDR3 coding sequence is TGTGCCAGCAGTTTACAGGCCGAGAATGGGCCCCAGCATTTT. Translation gives CASSLQAENGPQHF.

This clonotype was counted ten times or more. The chain uses TRBV7-2 and TRBJ1-5, with D perhaps matching TRBD1 (5 bases). In germline, CDR1 is SGHTA, CDR2 FQGNSA. This CDR3 contains 14 residues. V was cut by 5 bases and J by 2 bases, with 10 bases left in between. CDR3 amino acids: CASSRMGGNQPQHF. CDR3 nucleotide sequence: TGTGCCAGCAGCCGGATGGGGGGCAATCAGCCCCAGCATTTT.